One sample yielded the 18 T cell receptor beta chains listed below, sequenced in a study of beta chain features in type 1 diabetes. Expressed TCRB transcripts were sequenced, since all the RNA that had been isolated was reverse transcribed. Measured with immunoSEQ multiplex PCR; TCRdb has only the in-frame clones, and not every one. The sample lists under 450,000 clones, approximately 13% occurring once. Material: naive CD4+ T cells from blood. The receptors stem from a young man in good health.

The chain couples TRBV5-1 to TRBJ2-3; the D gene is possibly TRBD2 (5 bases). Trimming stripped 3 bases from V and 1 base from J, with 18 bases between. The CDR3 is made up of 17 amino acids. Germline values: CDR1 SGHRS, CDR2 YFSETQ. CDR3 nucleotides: TGCGCCAGCAGCTGGCTAGCTGCCCTAGGTGGCACAGATACGCAGTATTTT. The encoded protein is CASSWLAALGGTDTQYF.

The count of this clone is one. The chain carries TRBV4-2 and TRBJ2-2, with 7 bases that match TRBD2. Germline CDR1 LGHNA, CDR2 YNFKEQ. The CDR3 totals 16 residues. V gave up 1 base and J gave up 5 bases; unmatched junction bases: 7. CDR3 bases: TGTGCCAGCAGCCAAGGGACTAGTGTGGTTACCGGGGAGCTGTTTTTT. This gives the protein CASSQGTSVVTGELFF.

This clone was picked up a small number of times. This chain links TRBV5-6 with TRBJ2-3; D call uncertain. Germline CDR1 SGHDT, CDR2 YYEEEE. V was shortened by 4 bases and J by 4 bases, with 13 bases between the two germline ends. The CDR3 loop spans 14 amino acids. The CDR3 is CASSTSPRPDTQYF. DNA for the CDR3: TGTGCCAGCAGCACCTCACCAAGACCAGATACGCAGTATTTT.

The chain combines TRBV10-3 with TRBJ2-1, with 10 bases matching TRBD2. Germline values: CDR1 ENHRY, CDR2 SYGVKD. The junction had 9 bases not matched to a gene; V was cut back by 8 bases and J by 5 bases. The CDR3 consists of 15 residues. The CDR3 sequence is CAIGRGLAVNNEQFF. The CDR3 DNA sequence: TGTGCCATCGGCCGAGGACTAGCGGTAAACAATGAGCAGTTCTTC.

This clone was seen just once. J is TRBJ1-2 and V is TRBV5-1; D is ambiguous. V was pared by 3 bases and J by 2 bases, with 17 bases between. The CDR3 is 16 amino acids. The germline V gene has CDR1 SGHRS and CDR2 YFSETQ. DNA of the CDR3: TGCGCCAGCAGCTGGGAAAGGAGTTTCCGAAACTATGGCTACACCTTC. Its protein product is CASSWERSFRNYGYTF.

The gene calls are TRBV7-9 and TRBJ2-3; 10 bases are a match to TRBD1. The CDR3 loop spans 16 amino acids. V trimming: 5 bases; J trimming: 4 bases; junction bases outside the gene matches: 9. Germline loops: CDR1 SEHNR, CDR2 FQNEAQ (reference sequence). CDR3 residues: CASSRPGQGQADTQYF. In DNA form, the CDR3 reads TGTGCCAGCAGCCGTCCGGGACAGGGGCAGGCAGATACGCAGTATTTT.

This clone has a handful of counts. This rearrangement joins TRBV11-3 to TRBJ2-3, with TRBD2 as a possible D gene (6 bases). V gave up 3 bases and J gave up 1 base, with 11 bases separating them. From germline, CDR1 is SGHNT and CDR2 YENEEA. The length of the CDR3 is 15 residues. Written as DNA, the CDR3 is TGTGCCAGCAGCTTGTCGGGGGAAGGCACAGATACGCAGTATTTT. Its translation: CASSLSGEGTDTQYF.

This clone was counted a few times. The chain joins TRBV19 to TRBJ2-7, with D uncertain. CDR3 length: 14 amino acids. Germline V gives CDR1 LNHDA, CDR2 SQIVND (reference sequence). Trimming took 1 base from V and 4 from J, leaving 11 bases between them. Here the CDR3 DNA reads TGTGCCAGTAGTATAGGAACAGCAGCGTACGAGCAGTACTTC. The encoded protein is CASSIGTAAYEQYF.

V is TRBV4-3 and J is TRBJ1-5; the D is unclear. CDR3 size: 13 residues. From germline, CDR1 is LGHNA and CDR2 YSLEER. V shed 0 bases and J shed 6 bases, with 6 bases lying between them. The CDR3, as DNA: TGCGCCAGCAGCCAAGATTACGGTCAGCCCCAGCATTTT. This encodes CASSQDYGQPQHF.

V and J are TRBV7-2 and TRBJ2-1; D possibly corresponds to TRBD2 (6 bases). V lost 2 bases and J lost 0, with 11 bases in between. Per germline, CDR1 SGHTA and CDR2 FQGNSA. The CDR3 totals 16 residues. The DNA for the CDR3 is TGTGCCAGCAGCTTATTGCGGGGAAGCTCCTACAATGAGCAGTTCTTC. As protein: CASSLLRGSSYNEQFF.

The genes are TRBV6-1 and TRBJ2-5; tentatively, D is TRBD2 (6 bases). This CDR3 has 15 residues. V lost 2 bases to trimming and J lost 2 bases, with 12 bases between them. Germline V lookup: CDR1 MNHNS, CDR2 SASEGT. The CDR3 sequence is CASSEQRAAQETQYF. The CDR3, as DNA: TGTGCCAGCAGTGAACAGCGGGCAGCTCAAGAGACCCAGTACTTC.

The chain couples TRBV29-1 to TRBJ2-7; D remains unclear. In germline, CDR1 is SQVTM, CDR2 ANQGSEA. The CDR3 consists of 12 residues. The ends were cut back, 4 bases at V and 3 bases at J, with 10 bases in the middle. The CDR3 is CSVAEYLYEQYF. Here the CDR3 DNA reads TGCAGCGTTGCAGAATATCTCTACGAGCAGTACTTC.

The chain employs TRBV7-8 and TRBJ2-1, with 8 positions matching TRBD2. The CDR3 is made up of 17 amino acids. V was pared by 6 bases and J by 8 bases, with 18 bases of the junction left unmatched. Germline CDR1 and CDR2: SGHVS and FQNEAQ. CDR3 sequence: CASRDDPGTRKIDEQFF. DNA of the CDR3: TGTGCCAGCAGGGATGACCCCGGGACTAGGAAAATCGATGAGCAGTTCTTC.

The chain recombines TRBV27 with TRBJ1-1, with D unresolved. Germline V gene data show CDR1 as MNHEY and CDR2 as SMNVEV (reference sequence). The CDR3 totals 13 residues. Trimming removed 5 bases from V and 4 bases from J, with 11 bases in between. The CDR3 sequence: CASSAPPGTEAFF. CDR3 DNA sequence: TGTGCCAGCAGTGCCCCCCCGGGCACTGAAGCTTTCTTT.

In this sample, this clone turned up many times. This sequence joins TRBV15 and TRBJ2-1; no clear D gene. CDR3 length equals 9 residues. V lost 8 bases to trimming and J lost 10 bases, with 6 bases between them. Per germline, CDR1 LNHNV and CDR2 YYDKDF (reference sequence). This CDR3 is CATFEEQFF. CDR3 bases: TGTGCCACCTTTGAAGAGCAGTTCTTC.

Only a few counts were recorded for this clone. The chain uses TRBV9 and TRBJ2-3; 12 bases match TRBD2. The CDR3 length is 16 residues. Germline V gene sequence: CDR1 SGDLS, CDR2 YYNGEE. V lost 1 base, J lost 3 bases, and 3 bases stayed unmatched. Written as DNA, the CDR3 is TGTGCCAGCAGCGTATACGGGACTAGCGGGACAGATACGCAGTATTTT. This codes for CASSVYGTSGTDTQYF.

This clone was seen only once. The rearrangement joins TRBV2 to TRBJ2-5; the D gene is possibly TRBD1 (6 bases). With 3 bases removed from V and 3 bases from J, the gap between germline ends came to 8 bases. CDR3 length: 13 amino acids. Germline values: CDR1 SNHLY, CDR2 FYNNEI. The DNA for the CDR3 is TGTGCCAGCAGTGAGGGGGCGAAAGAGACCCAGTACTTC. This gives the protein CASSEGAKETQYF. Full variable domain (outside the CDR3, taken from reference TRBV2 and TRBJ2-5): EPEVTQTPSHQVTQMGQEVILRCVPISNHLYFYWYRQILGQKVEFLVSFYNNEISEKSEIFDDQFSVERPDGSNFTLKIRSTKLEDSAMYFCASSEGAKETQYFGPGTRLLVL.

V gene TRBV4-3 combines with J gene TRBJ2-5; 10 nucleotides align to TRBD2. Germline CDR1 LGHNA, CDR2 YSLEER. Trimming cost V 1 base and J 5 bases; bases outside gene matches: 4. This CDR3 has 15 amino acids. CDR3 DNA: TGCGCCAGCAGCCAAGCACTAGCGGGATGGGAGACCCAGTACTTC. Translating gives CASSQALAGWETQYF.